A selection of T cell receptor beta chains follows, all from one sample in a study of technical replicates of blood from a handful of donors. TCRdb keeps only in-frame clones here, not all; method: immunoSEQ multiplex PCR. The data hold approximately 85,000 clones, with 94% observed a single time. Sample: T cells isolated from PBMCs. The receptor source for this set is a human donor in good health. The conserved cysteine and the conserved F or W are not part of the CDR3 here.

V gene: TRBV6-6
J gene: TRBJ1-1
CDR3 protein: ASTLNTEAF

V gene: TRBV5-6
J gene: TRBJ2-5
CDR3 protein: ASSPRVLLAGGGETQY

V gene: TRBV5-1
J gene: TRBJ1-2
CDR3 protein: ASSLAVHRGPTEGYGYT

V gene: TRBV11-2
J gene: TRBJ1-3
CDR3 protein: ASSLGTKNSGNTIY

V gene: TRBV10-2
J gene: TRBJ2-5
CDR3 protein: ASKTSGDSAGGETQY

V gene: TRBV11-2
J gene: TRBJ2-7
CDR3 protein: ASSNPEALSSYEQY

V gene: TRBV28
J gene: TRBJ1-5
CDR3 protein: ASSLTGTRRIGQPQH

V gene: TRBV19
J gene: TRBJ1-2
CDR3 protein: ASSRQGNYGYT

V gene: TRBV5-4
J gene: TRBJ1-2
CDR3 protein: ATVVGGNYGYT

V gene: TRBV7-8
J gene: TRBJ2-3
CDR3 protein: ASRGGLAGGVHTDTQY

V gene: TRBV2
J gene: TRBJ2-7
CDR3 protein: ASSEPFRIEQY

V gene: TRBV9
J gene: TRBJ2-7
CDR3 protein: ASSATGTAYEQY

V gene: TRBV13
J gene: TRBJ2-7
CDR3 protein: ASSFSGPSTYEQY

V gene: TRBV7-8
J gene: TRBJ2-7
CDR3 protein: ASSSPPGTGLLDPYEQY

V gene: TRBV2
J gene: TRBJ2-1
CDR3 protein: ASKASGSPYNEQF

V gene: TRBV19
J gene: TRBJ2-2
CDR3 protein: ASSIDLSAGGTGELF

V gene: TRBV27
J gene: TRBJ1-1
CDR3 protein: ASSHTDRRLDTEAF

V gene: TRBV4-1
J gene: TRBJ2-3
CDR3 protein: ASSQDGGLAGIDTQY

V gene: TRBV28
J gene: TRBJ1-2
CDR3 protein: ASSLAQGIRYGYT

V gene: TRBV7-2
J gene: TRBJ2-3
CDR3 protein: ASSFRGGKGTIYTQY

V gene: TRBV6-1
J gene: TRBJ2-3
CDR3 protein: ASSEAGQGTDTQY

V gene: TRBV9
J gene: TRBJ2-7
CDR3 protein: ASSAGRGGVSEQY

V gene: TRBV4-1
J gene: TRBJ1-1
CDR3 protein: ASSHVEGLATEAF

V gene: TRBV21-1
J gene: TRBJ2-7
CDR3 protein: ASSKVVVSSAYEQY

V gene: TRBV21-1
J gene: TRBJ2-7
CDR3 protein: ASSPETVSYEQY

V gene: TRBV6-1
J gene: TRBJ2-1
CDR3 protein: ASNRDRNAGEQF

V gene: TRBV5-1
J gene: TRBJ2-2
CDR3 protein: ASSFVSRGVLASTGELF

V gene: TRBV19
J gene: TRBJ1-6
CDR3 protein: ASRTGDSSYNSPLH

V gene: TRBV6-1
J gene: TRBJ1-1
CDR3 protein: ASSDIGYTEAF

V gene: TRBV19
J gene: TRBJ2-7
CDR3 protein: ASSMTQGAFHEQY

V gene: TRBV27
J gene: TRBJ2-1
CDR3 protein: ASSLTSSYNEQF

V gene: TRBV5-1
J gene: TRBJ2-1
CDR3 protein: ASSTGLAARGNEQF

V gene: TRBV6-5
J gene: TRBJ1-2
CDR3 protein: ASSYLGQGNYGYT

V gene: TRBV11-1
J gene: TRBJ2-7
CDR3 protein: ASSNRDRGGYEQY

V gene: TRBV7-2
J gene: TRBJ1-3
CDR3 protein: ASSSMGTGDRNTIY

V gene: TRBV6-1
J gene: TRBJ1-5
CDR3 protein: ASSELLAVSNQPQH

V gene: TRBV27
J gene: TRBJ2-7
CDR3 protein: ASSPPPTGSNEQY

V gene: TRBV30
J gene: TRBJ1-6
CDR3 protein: AWNWDRLNSPLH

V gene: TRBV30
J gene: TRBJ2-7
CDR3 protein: AWSVAGGSYEQY

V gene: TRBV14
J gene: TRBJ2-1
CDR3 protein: ASSQHRSSYNEQF

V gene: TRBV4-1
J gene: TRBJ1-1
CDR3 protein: ASSQWKMKDSADVRAF

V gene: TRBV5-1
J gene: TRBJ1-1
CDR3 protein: ASRGSDTEAF

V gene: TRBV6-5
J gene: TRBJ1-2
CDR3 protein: ASSYSMDSGYT

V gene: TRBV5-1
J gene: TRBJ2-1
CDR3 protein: ASSSTGDRGSNEQF

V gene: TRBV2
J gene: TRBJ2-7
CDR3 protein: ASSEGQGVEQY

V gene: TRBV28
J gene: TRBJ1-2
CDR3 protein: ASSFQRSYGYT

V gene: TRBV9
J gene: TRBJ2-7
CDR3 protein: ASSVFEVTGASYEQY

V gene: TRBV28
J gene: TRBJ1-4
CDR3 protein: ASSFGGRNEKLF

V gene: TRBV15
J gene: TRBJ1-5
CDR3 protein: ATSGGHFVNQPQH

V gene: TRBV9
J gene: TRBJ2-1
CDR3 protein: ASSSLGAAQGYNEQF

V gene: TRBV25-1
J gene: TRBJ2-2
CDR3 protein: ASSGERERPNTGELF

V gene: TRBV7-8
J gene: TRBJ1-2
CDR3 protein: ASSLENRGGGYT

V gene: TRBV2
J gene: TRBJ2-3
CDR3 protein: ASSLESDTQY

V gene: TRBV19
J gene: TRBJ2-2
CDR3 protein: ASSRAGEGTGELF

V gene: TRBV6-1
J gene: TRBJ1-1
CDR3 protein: ASSEANLGQTEAF

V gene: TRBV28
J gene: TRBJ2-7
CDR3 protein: ASRTGNGYEQY

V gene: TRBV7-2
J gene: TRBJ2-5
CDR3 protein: ASSLVRVGETQY

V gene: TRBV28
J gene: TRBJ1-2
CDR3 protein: ASSLGQGLYGYT

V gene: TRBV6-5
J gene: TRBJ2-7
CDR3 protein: ASSRDRGYEQY